The 28 T cell receptor beta chains below come from one sample, sequenced in a study of vaccination and CD4 T cells after COVID-19. Treatment denoted: roughly nine-day PBMC culture with coronavirus spike peptide pools or control peptides (ViraFEST assay). For these receptors, no antigen is known. The Oncomine TCR Beta short-read assay was applied to DNA of cultured CD4+ T cells. MiXCR was run by TCRdb on the PCR reads, yielding one entry per CDR3 protein. The sample contains around 20,000 distinct CDR3 sequences, 51% of which appear only once. The material was CD4+ T cells from blood, cultured in vitro, obtained before SARS-CoV-2 vaccination. Every receptor here comes from a human donor who had recovered from COVID-19.

This clonotype was seen more than once but under ten times. This CDR3 is CASSQGTNYEQYF. CDR3 bases: TGTGCCAGCAGCCAAGGGACTAACTACGAGCAGTACTTC. V and J are TRBV6-1 and TRBJ2-7; TRBD2 aligns across 7 bases. Looked up from germline, CDR1 is MNHNS and CDR2 is SASEGT. J lost 3 bases, V lost 6 bases, and 5 bases had no gene match. The length of the CDR3 is 13 residues.

V usage is TRBV6-1 and J usage is TRBJ2-1, with 11 bases identical to TRBD2. The CDR3 contains 14 residues. CDR1 MNHNS and CDR2 SASEGT come from the germline V gene. V was pared by 8 bases and J by 10 bases, with 10 bases of the junction left unmatched. The CDR3 is CASETSGVYGEQFF. The CDR3 coding sequence is TGTGCCAGCGAGACTAGCGGGGTATATGGGGAGCAGTTCTTC.

Points on this clonotype: A junction boundary mismatches the germline segment, possibly from a read error. The V and J genes are TRBV20-1 and TRBJ1-5; D is undetermined. There are 14 residues in the CDR3. Germline V gene lookup returns CDR1 DFQATT and CDR2 SNEGSKA (reference sequence). CDR3 nucleotide sequence: TGCAGTGCTAGCTATACGTATAGCTATCAGCCCCAGCATTTT. Amino acid sequence: CSASYTYSYQPQHF.

The chain uses TRBV7-2 and TRBJ2-1; tentatively, D is TRBD1 (5 bases). The CDR3 loop spans 14 amino acids. V dropped 1 base and J dropped 9 bases, with 13 bases sitting between them. From germline, CDR1 is SGHTA and CDR2 FQGNSA. CDR3 sequence reads: CASSLVPGAAEQFF. The CDR3, as DNA: TGTGCCAGCAGCTTAGTTCCTGGGGCGGCTGAGCAGTTCTTC.

The rearrangement joins TRBV6-1 to TRBJ2-4; unclear D gene. Trimming took off 5 bases at V and 6 bases at J, with 8 bases between the two ends. Germline CDR1 is MNHNS and CDR2 is SASEGT. The CDR3 covers 12 residues. The CDR3 region is CASSPGPNIQYF. As DNA, the CDR3 is TGTGCCAGCAGTCCCGGGCCAAACATTCAGTACTTC.

This clonotype has more than one count but fewer than ten. This chain joins TRBV28 and TRBJ1-6, with TRBD1 matching over 10 bases. Trimming removed 8 bases from V and 10 bases from J; junction bases left unmatched: 11. CDR3 length equals 15 residues. Per the germline V gene, CDR1 is MDHEN and CDR2 is SYDVKM. The DNA for the CDR3 is TGTGCCAGCCGTGGTTTGACAGGGGGCTCATCACCCCTCCACTTT. Protein sequence: CASRGLTGGSSPLHF.

The chain joins TRBV6-5 to TRBJ2-5; D is undetermined. With 2 bases removed from V and 5 bases from J, the gap between germline ends came to 9 bases. CDR1 is MNHEY, CDR2 SVGAGI, per germline. The CDR3 totals 13 residues. The CDR3 spells CASSYGVEETQYF. CDR3 coding DNA: TGTGCCAGCAGTTACGGAGTTGAGGAGACCCAGTACTTC.

V gene TRBV6-1 combines with J gene TRBJ2-7; D is ambiguous. Germline loops: CDR1 MNHNS, CDR2 SASEGT. CDR3 length equals 13 residues. V was clipped by 6 bases and J by 2 bases, with 11 bases between them. The CDR3 region has the DNA TGTGCCAGCAGGAAAGACATTACCTACGAGCAGTACTTC. Translation gives CASRKDITYEQYF.

This clonotype was picked up a small number of times. The chain has TRBV19 and TRBJ1-5, with a tentative D call TRBD1 (6 bases). V lost 3 bases and J 2 bases, leaving 14 bases between the germline ends. This CDR3 region has 16 residues. Germline loops: CDR1 LNHDA, CDR2 SQIVND (reference sequence). The CDR3 DNA sequence: TGTGCCAGTAGTATCGGGACATTGGATCGCAATCAGCCCCAGCATTTT. Translating gives CASSIGTLDRNQPQHF. The variable domain in full, completed from reference TRBV19 and TRBJ1-5, reads DGGITQSPKYLFRKEGQNVTLSCEQNLNHDAMYWYRQDPGQGLRLIYYSQIVNDFQKGDIAEGYSVSREKKESFPLTVTSAQKNPTAFYLCASSIGTLDRNQPQHFGDGTRLSIL.

The chain has TRBV20-1 and TRBJ2-4; TRBD1 is a possible D gene (6 bases). The V end was cut by 3 bases, the J end by 1 base, with 13 bases between. Germline V gives CDR1 DFQATT, CDR2 SNEGSKA (reference sequence). The CDR3 is 15 residues long. The CDR3 loop reads CSASTHRVAKNIQYF. CDR3 nucleotides: TGCAGTGCTAGTACCCACAGGGTTGCCAAAAACATTCAGTACTTC.

The CDR3 region is CASTEGLHTGELFF. In nucleotides, the CDR3 is TGTGCCAGCACGGAGGGACTACACACCGGGGAGCTGTTTTTT. The genes are TRBV6-1 and TRBJ2-2, with TRBD2 matching 7 bases. With V trimmed by 7 bases and J by 3 bases, 5 bases remained unmatched. CDR1 MNHNS and CDR2 SASEGT come from the germline V gene. This CDR3 contains 14 residues.

V usage is TRBV5-1 and J usage is TRBJ2-2; 7 bases fit TRBD2. The CDR3 totals 15 residues. The germline V gene has CDR1 SGHRS and CDR2 YFSETQ. Unmatched junction bases numbered 3, after V lost 4 bases and J lost 0 bases. The CDR3 loop reads CASSLLATNTGELFF. CDR3 sequence (DNA): TGCGCCAGCAGCCTACTAGCGACGAACACCGGGGAGCTGTTTTTT.

This clonotype turned up a few times. This chain links TRBV20-1 with TRBJ2-7; D might be TRBD1 or TRBD2, each matching 6 bases. Per germline, CDR1 DFQATT and CDR2 SNEGSKA (reference sequence). The CDR3 spans 13 residues. The CDR3 spells CSGRGGNRVGQYF. The DNA for the CDR3 is TGCAGCGGTCGGGGAGGAAACAGGGTCGGGCAGTACTTC.

This sequence joins TRBV7-9 and TRBJ2-7; D is unclear. Germline V gives CDR1 SEHNR, CDR2 FQNEAQ (reference sequence). This CDR3 has 14 amino acids. Trimming took 1 base from V and 2 from J, leaving 9 bases between them. CDR3 region: CASSLEDSTYEQYF. The CDR3 region has the DNA TGTGCCAGCAGCTTAGAGGATTCAACCTACGAGCAGTACTTC. Combining the CDR3 with reference TRBV7-9 and TRBJ2-7 gives the whole variable domain DTGVSQNPRHKITKRGQNVTFRCDPISEHNRLYWYRQTLGQGPEFLTYFQNEAQLEKSRLLSDRFSAERPKGSFSTLEIQRTEQGDSAMYLCASSLEDSTYEQYFGPGTRLTVT.

This chain connects TRBV5-5 to TRBJ2-5; perhaps TRBD1 as D (6 bases). CDR1 is SGHKS, CDR2 YYEKEE, per germline (reference sequence). The V end was cut by 4 bases, the J end by 5 bases, with 21 bases between. The CDR3 is made up of 16 amino acids. Written as DNA, the CDR3 is TGTGCCAGCAGCCCGAGATGGGACACGCCGGGGGAGACCCAGTACTTC. Amino acid sequence: CASSPRWDTPGETQYF.

The chain carries TRBV19 and TRBJ2-7; TRBD2 agrees at 9 bases. Trimming at V came to 9 bases and at J to 1 base, leaving 4 bases not matched to a gene. The CDR3 is 13 residues long. CDR1 and CDR2 from the germline V gene are LNHDA and SQIVND (reference sequence). The CDR3 loop is CASGLAPSYEQYF. Written as DNA, the CDR3 is TGTGCCAGCGGACTAGCGCCATCCTACGAGCAGTACTTC.

The chain joins TRBV20-1 to TRBJ2-2, with no clear D. Germline CDR1 DFQATT, CDR2 SNEGSKA (reference sequence). The CDR3 is 13 amino acids. Trimming took off 4 bases at V and 0 bases at J, with 6 bases between the two ends. The CDR3 sequence is CSATQTNTGELFF. CDR3 in DNA: TGCAGTGCTACGCAGACGAACACCGGGGAGCTGTTTTTT.

V usage is TRBV5-1 and J usage is TRBJ2-7; possibly TRBD1 for D (5 bases). This CDR3 region has 16 residues. Germline CDR1 reads SGHRS; CDR2 reads YFSETQ. Trimming cost V 4 bases and J 0 bases, with 17 bases left between them. CDR3 DNA: TGCGCCAGCAGCCGATTCGACAGCGAGAGCTCCTACGAGCAGTACTTC. Translated: CASSRFDSESSYEQYF.

The V call is TRBV2, the J call TRBJ2-2; no clear D gene. This CDR3 comprises 12 residues. The germline V gene has CDR1 SNHLY and CDR2 FYNNEI. V lost 8 bases to trimming and J lost 4 bases, with 8 bases between them. In DNA, the CDR3 is TGTGCCAGCCTGGGCAGCACCGGGGAGCTGTTTTTT. Translated, it gives CASLGSTGELFF.

The rearrangement uses TRBV28 and TRBJ2-2; 8 bases fit TRBD2. The germline gives CDR1 MDHEN, CDR2 SYDVKM. The trim removed 10 bases at V and 5 bases at J, leaving 6 bases unmatched. This CDR3 comprises 13 residues. Here the CDR3 DNA reads TGTGCCACAATAGCGGGAAATACCGGGGAGCTGTTTTTT. Amino acids: CATIAGNTGELFF.

This clonotype has a single count. CDR3 loop: CASEGGTVSTDTQYF. CDR3 nucleotide sequence: TGTGCCAGCGAGGGTGGGACAGTCAGCACAGATACGCAGTATTTT. V is TRBV6-1 and J is TRBJ2-3, with 7 bases lining up with TRBD1. The V segment lost 8 bases and the J segment 0 bases; nucleotides outside the gene matches: 8. Germline-derived CDR1 and CDR2 are MNHNS and SASEGT. CDR3 length equals 15 residues.

This clonotype occurred a few times. This chain connects TRBV28 to TRBJ2-1; 13 positions match TRBD2. This CDR3 region has 16 residues. Germline V gives CDR1 MDHEN, CDR2 SYDVKM. With 2 bases clipped from V and 10 bases from J, the junction kept 8 bases outside the gene matches. CDR3 protein: CASSLPRTSGSGEQFF. The CDR3, as DNA: TGTGCCAGCAGTTTACCACGGACTAGCGGGAGTGGCGAGCAGTTCTTC.

This sequence joins TRBV2 and TRBJ2-1; 7 bases fit TRBD2. This CDR3 contains 13 residues. The germline V gene has CDR1 SNHLY and CDR2 FYNNEI. The ends lost 6 bases at V and 10 bases at J; junction bases unmatched: 9. The CDR3 DNA follows: TGTGCCAGCAGAGAAACCAGCGGGAAAGAGCAGTTCTTC. Translated, it gives CASRETSGKEQFF.

The chain uses TRBV19 and TRBJ2-5; 8 nucleotides agree with TRBD1. The CDR3 contains 13 residues. Germline trimming cut 6 bases from V and 9 bases from J; bases unmatched to any gene: 9. The germline gives CDR1 LNHDA, CDR2 SQIVND (reference sequence). CDR3 in amino acids: CASRGQGKDSQYF. In DNA, the CDR3 is TGTGCCAGTAGAGGACAGGGCAAAGATTCCCAGTACTTC.

V is TRBV20-1 and J is TRBJ2-4, with a tentative D call TRBD1 (5 bases). Germline CDR1 DFQATT, CDR2 SNEGSKA (reference sequence). V dropped 3 bases and J dropped 4 bases, with 13 bases sitting between them. This CDR3 is 14 amino acids long. CDR3 sequence reads: CSARVQGIKNIQYF. The CDR3 bases are TGCAGTGCTAGGGTTCAGGGAATAAAAAACATTCAGTACTTC.

This chain connects TRBV19 to TRBJ2-3; possible D gene TRBD2, 5 bases. The CDR3 is made up of 13 amino acids. Trimming removed 5 bases from V and 2 bases from J, with 8 bases in between. Per germline, CDR1 LNHDA and CDR2 SQIVND (reference sequence). CDR3 amino acids: CASSADFTDTQYF. Here the CDR3 DNA reads TGTGCCAGTAGTGCGGACTTCACAGATACGCAGTATTTT.

The chain links TRBV29-1 to TRBJ2-7, with D tentatively TRBD1 (6 bases). Germline V CDR1 and CDR2: SQVTM, ANQGSEA. V shed 5 bases and J shed 7 bases, with 21 bases lying between them. The CDR3 spans 14 residues. In nucleotides, the CDR3 is TGCAGCGTTTTAAGACAGGTCGCTTCTTCTGAGCAGTACTTC. Translated: CSVLRQVASSEQYF.

The rearrangement links TRBV5-6 to TRBJ1-4; D remains unclear. The CDR3 runs to 14 residues. V was pared by 3 bases and J by 8 bases, with 14 bases between. In germline, CDR1 is SGHDT, CDR2 YYEEEE. CDR3 residues: CASSSVGYREKLFF. CDR3 nucleotide sequence: TGTGCCAGCAGCTCGGTGGGCTATAGGGAAAAACTGTTTTTT.